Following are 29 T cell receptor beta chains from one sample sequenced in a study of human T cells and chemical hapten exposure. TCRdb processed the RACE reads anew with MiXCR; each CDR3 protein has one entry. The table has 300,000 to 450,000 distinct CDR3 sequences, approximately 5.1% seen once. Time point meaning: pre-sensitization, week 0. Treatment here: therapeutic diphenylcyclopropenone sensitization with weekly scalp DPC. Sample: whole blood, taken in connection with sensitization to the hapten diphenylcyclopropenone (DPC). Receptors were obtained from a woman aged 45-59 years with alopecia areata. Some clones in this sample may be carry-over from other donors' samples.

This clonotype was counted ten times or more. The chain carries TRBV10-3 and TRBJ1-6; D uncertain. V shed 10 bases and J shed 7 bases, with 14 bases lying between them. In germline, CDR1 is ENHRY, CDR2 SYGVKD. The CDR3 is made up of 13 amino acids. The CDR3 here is CATRASENSPLHF. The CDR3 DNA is TGTGCCACAAGAGCCTCTGAGAATTCACCCCTCCACTTT.

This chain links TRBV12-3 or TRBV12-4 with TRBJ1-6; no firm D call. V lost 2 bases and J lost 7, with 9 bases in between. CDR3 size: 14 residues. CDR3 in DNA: TGTGCCAGCAGTTTATGGCAGCAGAATTCACCCCTCCACTTT. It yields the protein CASSLWQQNSPLHF.

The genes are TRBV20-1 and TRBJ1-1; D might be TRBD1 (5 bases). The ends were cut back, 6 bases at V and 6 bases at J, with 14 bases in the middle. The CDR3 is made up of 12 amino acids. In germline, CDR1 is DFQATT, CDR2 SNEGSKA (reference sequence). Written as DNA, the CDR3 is TGCAGTGCACCCACGCCGGGGGCTGAAGCTTTCTTT. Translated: CSAPTPGAEAFF.

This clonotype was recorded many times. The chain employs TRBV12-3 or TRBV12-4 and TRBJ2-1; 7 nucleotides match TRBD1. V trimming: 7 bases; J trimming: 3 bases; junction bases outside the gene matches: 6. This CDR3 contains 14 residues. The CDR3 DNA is TGTGCCAGCACCAGGGACAGAAACTACAATGAGCAGTTCTTC. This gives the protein CASTRDRNYNEQFF.

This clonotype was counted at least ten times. For the CDR3, the DNA is TGTGCCAGCAGCGTACAAGGGGGCGTAACGCACGAGCAGTACTTC. The encoded protein is CASSVQGGVTHEQYF. This sequence joins TRBV9 and TRBJ2-7, with TRBD1 matching over 7 bases. V lost 1 base and J lost 5; bases outside the gene matches: 9. This CDR3 has 15 amino acids. Per germline, CDR1 SGDLS and CDR2 YYNGEE.

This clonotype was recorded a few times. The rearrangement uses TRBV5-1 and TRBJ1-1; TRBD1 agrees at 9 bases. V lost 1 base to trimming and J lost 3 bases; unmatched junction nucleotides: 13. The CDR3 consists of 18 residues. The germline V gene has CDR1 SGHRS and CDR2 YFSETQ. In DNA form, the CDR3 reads TGCGCCAGCAGCTTGAACCCGGGACAGGGAGGGGTAGACACTGAAGCTTTCTTT. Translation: CASSLNPGQGGVDTEAFF.

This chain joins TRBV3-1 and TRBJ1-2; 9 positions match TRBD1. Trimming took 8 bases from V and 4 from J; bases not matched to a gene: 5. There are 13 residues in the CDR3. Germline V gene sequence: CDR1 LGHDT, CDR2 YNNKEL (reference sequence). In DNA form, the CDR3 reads TGTGCCAGCTCCGGGACAGGGAGCTATGGCTACACCTTC. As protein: CASSGTGSYGYTF.

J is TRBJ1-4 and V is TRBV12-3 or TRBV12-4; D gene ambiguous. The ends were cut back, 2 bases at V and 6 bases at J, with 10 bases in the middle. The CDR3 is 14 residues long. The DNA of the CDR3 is TGTGCCAGCAGTTTATTTGGGAAGCATGAAAAACTGTTTTTT. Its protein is CASSLFGKHEKLFF.

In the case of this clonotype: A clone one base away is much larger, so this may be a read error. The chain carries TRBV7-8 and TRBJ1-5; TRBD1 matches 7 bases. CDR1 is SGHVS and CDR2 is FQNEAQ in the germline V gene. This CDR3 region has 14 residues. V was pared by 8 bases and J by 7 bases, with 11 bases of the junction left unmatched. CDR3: CASCRQGSSQPQHF. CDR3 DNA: TGTGCCAGCTGCCGACAGGGTAGCAGCCAGCCCCAGCATTTT.

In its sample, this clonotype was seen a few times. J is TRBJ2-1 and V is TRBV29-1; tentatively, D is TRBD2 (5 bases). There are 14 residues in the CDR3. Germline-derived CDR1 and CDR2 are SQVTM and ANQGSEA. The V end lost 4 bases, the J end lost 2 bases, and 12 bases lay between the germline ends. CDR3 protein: CSVGGSVAYNEQFF. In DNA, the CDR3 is TGCAGCGTTGGAGGGTCCGTAGCCTACAATGAGCAGTTCTTC.

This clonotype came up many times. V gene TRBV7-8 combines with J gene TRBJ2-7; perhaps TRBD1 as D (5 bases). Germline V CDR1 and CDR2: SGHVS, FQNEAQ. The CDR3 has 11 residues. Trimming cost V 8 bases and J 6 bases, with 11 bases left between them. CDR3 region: CASGDRGEQYF. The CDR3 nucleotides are TGTGCCAGCGGAGACAGAGGCGAGCAGTACTTC.

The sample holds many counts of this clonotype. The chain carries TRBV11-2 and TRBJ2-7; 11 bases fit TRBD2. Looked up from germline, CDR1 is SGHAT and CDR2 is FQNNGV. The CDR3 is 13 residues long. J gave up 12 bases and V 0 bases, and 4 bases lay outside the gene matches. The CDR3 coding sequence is TGTGCCAGCAGCTTAGAGTCTAGCGGGGGGCTGTACTTC. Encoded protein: CASSLESSGGLYF.

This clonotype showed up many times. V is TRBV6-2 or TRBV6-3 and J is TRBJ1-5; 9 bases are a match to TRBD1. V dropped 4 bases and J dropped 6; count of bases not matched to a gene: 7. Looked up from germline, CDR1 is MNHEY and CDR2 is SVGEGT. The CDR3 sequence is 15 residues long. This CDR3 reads CASSFSRDRVQPQHF. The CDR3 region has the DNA TGTGCCAGCAGTTTCAGCCGGGACAGGGTTCAGCCCCAGCATTTT.

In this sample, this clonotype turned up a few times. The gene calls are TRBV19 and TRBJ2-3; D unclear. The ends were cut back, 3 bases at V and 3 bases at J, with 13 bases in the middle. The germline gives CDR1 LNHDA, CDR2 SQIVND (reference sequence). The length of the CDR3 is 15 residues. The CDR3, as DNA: TGTGCCAGTAGTATGATCGGCACGGCTACAGATACGCAGTATTTT. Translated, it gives CASSMIGTATDTQYF.

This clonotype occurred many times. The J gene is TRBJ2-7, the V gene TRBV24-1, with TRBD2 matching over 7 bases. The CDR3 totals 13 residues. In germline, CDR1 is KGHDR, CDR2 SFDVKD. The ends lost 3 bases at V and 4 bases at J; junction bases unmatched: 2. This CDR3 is CATSDPRGYEQYF. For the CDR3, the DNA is TGTGCCACCAGTGATCCGCGGGGGTACGAGCAGTACTTC.

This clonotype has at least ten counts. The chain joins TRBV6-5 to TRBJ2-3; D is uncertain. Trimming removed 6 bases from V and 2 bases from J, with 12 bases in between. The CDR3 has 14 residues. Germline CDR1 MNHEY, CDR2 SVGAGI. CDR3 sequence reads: CASRVGPDTDTQYF. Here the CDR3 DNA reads TGTGCCAGCAGAGTAGGGCCGGACACAGATACGCAGTATTTT.

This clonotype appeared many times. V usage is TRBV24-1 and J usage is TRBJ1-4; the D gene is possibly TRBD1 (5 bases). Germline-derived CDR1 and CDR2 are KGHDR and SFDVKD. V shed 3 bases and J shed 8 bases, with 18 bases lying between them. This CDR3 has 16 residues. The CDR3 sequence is CATSDNYGAVGEKLFF. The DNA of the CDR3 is TGTGCCACCAGTGATAATTACGGGGCGGTAGGCGAAAAACTGTTTTTT.

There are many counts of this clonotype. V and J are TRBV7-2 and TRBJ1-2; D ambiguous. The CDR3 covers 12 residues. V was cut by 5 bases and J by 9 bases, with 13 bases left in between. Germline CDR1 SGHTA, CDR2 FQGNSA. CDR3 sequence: CASSPAGGSYTF. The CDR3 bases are TGTGCCAGCAGCCCTGCCGGAGGCAGCTACACCTTC.

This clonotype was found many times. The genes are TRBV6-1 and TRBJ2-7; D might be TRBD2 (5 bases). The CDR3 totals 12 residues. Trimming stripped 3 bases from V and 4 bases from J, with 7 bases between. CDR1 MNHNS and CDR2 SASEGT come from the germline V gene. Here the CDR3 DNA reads TGTGCCAGCAGTGACGGGGATTACGAGCAGTACTTC. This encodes CASSDGDYEQYF.

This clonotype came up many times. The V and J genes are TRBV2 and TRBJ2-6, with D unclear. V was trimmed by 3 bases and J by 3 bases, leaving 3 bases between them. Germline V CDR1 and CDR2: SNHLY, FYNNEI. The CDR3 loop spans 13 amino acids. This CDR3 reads CASSENGANVLTF. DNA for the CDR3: TGTGCCAGCAGTGAGAATGGGGCCAACGTCCTGACTTTC.

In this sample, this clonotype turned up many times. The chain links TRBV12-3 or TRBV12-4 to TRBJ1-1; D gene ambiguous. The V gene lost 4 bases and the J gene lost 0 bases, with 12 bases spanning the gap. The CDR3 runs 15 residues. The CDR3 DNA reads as TGTGCCAGCAGTTACCGCCCTTCGGTGAACACTGAAGCTTTCTTT. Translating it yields CASSYRPSVNTEAFF.

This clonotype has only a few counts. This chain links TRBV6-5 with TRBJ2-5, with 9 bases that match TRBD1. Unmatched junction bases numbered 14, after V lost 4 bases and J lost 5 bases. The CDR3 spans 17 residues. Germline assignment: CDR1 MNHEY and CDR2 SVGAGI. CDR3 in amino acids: CASSLIAIQGAVETQYF. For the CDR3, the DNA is TGTGCCAGCAGTTTAATCGCTATACAGGGGGCAGTGGAGACCCAGTACTTC.

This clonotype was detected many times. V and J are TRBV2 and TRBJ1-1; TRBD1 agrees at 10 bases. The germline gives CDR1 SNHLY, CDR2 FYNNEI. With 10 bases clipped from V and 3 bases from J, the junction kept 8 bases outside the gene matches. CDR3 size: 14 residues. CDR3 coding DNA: TGTGCCACGGGGGACAGGGGCTCGTACACTGAAGCTTTCTTT. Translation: CATGDRGSYTEAFF.

CDR3 in amino acids: CASSLDWTSGYTF. The CDR3 DNA follows: TGTGCCAGCAGCTTAGACTGGACTAGCGGCTACACCTTC. The chain employs TRBV7-2 and TRBJ1-2; D gene ambiguous. V was trimmed by 1 base and J by 8 bases, leaving 11 bases between them. There are 13 residues in the CDR3. Germline-derived CDR1 and CDR2 are SGHTA and FQGNSA.

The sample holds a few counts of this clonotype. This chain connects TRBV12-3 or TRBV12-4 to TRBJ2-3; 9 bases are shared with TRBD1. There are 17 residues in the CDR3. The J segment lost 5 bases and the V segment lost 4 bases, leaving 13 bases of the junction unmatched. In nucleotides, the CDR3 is TGTGCCAGCAGTTCCCCACGGACAGGGGAGGTGGAAGATACGCAGTATTTT. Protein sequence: CASSSPRTGEVEDTQYF.

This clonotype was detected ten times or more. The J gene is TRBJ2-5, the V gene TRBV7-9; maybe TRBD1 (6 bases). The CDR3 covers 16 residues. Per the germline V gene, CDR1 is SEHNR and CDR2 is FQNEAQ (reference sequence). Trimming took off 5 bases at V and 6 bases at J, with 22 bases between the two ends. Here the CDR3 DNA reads TGTGCCAGCAGCAGACGTAGACAGGATATAGTGAAGACCCAGTACTTC. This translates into CASSRRRQDIVKTQYF.

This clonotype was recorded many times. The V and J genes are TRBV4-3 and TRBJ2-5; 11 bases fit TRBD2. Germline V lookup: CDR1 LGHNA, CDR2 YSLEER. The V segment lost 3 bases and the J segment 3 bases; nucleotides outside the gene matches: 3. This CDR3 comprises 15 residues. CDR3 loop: CASSHQLAGEETQYF. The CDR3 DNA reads TGCGCCAGCAGCCATCAACTAGCGGGAGAAGAGACCCAGTACTTC.

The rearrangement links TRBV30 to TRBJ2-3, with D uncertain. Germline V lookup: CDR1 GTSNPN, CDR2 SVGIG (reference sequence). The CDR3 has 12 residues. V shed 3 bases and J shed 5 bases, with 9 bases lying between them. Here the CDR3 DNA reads TGTGCCTGGAGGGACCAATTAGATACGCAGTATTTT. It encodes CAWRDQLDTQYF.

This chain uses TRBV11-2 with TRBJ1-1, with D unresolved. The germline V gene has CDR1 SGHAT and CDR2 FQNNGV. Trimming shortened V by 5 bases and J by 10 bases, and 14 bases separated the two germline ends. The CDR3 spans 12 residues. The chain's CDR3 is CASSEAGLAAFF. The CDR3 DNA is TGTGCCAGCAGCGAAGCTGGGTTAGCAGCTTTCTTT.